The clone carrying this T cell receptor (beta chain) was counted a few times. Its antigen is currently unknown. immunoSEQ v3.0 was run at survey level. The data were produced by immunoSEQ multiplex PCR, yet TCRdb's version contains in-frame clones alone and is incomplete. The table shows 13,000 to 15,000 clones, with approximately 73% occurring only once. The CDR3 is made up of 13 amino acids. V was cut by 1 base and J by 3 bases, with 7 bases left in between. From germline, CDR1 is SGDLS and CDR2 YYNGEE. This sample was taken from a study of long-term antiretroviral therapy in people with HIV. Regarding the study as a whole: Blood, drawn from 2004 to 2017, may reflect older ART regimens. Narrower CDR3 length ranges marked HIV repertoires relative to controls.

Researchers secured at least one pre-ART and at least two post-ART PBMC samples from each donor. Before DNA extraction, roughly 0.85-10 million cryopreserved PBMC were held in the samples. The chain recombines TRBV9 with TRBJ1-1; D is ambiguous. Source: unsorted PBMCs, taken 3.1 years after starting antiretroviral therapy. This clonotype was sampled from a man aged 40-49 years with HIV. Here the CDR3 reads CASSVSGYTEAFF. Written as DNA, the CDR3 is TGTGCCAGCAGCGTATCAGGATACACTGAAGCTTTCTTT. The full variable domain, completed using reference TRBV9 and TRBJ1-1, is DSGVTQTPKHLITATGQRVTLRCSPRSGDLSVYWYQQSLDQGLQFLIQYYNGEERAKGNILERFSAQQFPDLHSELNLSSLELGDSALYFCASSVSGYTEAFFGQGTRLTVV.